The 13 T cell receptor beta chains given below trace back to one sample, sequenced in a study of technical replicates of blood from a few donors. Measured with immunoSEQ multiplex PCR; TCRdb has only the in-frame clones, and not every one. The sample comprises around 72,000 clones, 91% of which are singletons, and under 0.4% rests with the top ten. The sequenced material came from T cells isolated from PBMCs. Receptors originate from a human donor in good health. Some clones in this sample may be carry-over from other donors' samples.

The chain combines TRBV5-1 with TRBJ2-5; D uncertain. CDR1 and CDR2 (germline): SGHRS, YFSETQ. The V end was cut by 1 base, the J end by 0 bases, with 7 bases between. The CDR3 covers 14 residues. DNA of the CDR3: TGCGCCAGCAGCTTGATCCCCGACCAAGAGACCCAGTACTTC. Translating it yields CASSLIPDQETQYF.

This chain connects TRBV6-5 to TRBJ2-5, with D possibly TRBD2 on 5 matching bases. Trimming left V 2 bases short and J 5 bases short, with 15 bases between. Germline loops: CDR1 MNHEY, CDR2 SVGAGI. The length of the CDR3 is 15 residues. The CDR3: CASSYDVRGGETQYF. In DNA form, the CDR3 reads TGTGCCAGCAGTTACGACGTTCGGGGTGGCGAGACCCAGTACTTC.

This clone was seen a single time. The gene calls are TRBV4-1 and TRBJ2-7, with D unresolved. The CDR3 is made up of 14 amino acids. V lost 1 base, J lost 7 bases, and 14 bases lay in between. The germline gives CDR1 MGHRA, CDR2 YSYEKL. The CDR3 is CASSQVAPGLEQYF. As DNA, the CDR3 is TGCGCCAGCAGCCAAGTTGCGCCGGGTCTAGAGCAGTACTTC.

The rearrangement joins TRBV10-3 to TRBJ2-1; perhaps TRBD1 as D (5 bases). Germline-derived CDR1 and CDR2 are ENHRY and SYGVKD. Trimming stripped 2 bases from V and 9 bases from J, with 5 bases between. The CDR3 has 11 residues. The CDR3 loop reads CAISERGEQFF. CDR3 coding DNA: TGTGCCATCAGTGAGAGGGGTGAGCAGTTCTTC.

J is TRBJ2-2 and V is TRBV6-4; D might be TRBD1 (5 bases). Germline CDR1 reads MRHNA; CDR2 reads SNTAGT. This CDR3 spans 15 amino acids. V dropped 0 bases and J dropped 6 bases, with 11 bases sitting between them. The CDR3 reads CASSDSFRGPGELFF. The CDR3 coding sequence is TGTGCCAGCAGTGACTCGTTTAGGGGTCCCGGGGAGCTGTTTTTT.

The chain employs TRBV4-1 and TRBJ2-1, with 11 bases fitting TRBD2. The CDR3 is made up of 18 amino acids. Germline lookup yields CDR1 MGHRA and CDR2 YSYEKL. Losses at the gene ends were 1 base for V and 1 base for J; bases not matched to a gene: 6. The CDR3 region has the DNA TGCGCCAGCAGCCAAGGAACTAGCGGGAGTATATCCTACAATGAGCAGTTCTTC. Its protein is CASSQGTSGSISYNEQFF.

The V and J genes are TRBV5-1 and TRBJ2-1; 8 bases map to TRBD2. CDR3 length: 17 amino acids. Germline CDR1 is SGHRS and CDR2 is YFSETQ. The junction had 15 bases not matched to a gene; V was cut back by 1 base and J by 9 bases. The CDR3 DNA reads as TGCGCCAGCAGCTTGTTGGTGGTCGGGATAGCGGGAAGTGAGCAGTTCTTC. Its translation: CASSLLVVGIAGSEQFF. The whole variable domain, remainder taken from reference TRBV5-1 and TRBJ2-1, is KAGVTQTPRYLIKTRGQQVTLSCSPISGHRSVSWYQQTPGQGLQFLFEYFSETQRNKGNFPGRFSGRQFSNSRSEMNVSTLELGDSALYLCASSLLVVGIAGSEQFFGPGTRLTVL.

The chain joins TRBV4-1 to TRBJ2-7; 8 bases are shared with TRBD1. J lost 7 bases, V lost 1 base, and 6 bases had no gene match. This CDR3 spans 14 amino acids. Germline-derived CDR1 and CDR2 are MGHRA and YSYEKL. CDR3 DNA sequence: TGCGCCAGCAGCCAAGGGCAGGGGGCAAGGGAGCAGTACTTC. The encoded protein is CASSQGQGAREQYF.

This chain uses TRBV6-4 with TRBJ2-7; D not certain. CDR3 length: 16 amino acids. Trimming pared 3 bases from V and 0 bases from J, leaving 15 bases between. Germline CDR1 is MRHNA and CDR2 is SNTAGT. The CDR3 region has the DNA TGTGCCAGCAGTGAAAGGAGTCGGCAGAGCTCCTACGAGCAGTACTTC. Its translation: CASSERSRQSSYEQYF.

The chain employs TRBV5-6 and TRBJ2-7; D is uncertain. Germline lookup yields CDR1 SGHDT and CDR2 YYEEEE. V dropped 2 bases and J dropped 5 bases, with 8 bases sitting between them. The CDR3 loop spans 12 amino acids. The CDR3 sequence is CASSFQVDEQYF. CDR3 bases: TGTGCCAGCAGCTTTCAGGTGGACGAGCAGTACTTC.

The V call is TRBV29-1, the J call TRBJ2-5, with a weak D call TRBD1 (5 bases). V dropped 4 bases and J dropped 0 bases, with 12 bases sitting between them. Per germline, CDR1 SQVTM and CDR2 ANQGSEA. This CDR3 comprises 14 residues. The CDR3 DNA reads TGCAGCGTTGCGCAGGGTTTGGACCAAGAGACCCAGTACTTC. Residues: CSVAQGLDQETQYF.

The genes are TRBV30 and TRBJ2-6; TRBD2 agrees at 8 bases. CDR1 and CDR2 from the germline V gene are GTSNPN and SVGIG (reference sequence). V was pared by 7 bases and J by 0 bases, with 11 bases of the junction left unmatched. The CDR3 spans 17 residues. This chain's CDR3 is CASPKLAENSGANVLTF. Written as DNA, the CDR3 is TGTGCCTCCCCCAAACTAGCGGAAAACTCTGGGGCCAACGTCCTGACTTTC.

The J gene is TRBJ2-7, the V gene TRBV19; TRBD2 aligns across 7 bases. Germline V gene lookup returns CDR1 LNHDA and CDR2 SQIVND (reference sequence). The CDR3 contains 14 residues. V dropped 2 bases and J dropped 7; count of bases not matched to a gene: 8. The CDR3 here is CASSIIVQGGEQYF. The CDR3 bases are TGTGCCAGTAGTATAATTGTCCAGGGAGGGGAGCAGTACTTC.